Described below is a single TCR beta chain sequence and its context. The target antigen is unknown. The sample comes from a study of T cells in localized non-small cell lung cancer. Notes on the study in general: Among the top 100 tumor clones, a median 57 appeared in adjacent lung.

Germline V lookup: CDR1 LGHNT, CDR2 FRNRAP. V shed 7 bases and J shed 1 base, with 10 bases lying between them. The CDR3 is 13 amino acids. Repertoires were generated with immunoSEQ multiplex PCR, while TCRdb's copy carries only in-frame clones and drops some. The sample holds 70,000 to 85,000 clones, approximately 84% seen once. This rearrangement joins TRBV12-5 to TRBJ1-1; D not certain. This clonotype was obtained from a female donor of 60 years or more with stage I lung adenocarcinoma. The sample in question was peripheral blood, obtained before any cancer treatment. The CDR3 DNA reads TGTGCTAGTGCCCAGGAGGAGAACACTGAAGCTTTCTTT. Protein sequence: CASAQEENTEAFF.